This T cell receptor beta chain is drawn from a study of beta chain features in type 1 diabetes. The junction had 13 bases not matched to a gene; V was cut back by 8 bases and J by 8 bases. The germline gives CDR1 SQVTM, CDR2 ANQGSEA. CDR3 length: 14 amino acids. Study-level findings and limits: Shortening that was moderate but significant affected the TCRB CDR3s of Type 1 diabetes patients in all four CD4+ subsets.

The authors reverse transcribed all of the isolated RNA, so sequencing captured expressed TCRB transcripts. Assay used: immunoSEQ multiplex PCR; TCRdb lists only in-frame clones, some missing. The sample has about 360,000 clones; roughly 13% are singletons. This clone was counted a few times. Its antigen is still unknown. The clonotype originates from a woman in her late teens or twenties with type 1 diabetes. Sequencing was carried out using naive CD4+ T cells from blood. The chain has TRBV29-1 and TRBJ2-1; 9 bases fit TRBD2. The chain's CDR3 is CSTRRLAEGDEQFF. In DNA, the CDR3 is TGCAGCACCCGGAGACTAGCGGAGGGCGATGAGCAGTTCTTC.